This is a list of T cell receptor beta chains from one sample in a study of blood T cells in healthy people across ages. TCRdb reanalysed the 5' RACE reads using MiXCR and keeps one entry per CDR3 protein. The data hold about 540,000 distinct CDR3 sequences, with less than 25% observed a single time. These data also featured in a second study, about T cells of mothers and their children.

Material: blood. These receptors were collected from a boy aged 5-17 years in good health. The CDR3 runs from the conserved cysteine through the conserved F or W. D genes are given only for firm matches. For some rows the clone size is stated as once, few or many, or as a class when expanded; others skip it.

v_gene	j_gene	abundance	d_gene	CDR3nt	CDR3aa
TRBV7-9	TRBJ2-7	-	-	TGTGCCAGCAGCCTGGGACCGCATCCCGGCAGTGGCGAGCAGTACTTC	CASSLGPHPGSGEQYF
TRBV5-1	TRBJ2-1	few	-	TGCGCCAGCAGCTTGGACCTCGAGGGAAATGAGCAGTTCTTC	CASSLDLEGNEQFF
TRBV4-3	TRBJ2-5	-	TRBD1	TGCGCCAGCAGCCAAGTACCAGACAGGGAAGAGACCCAGTACTTC	CASSQVPDREETQYF
TRBV7-2	TRBJ1-5	-	TRBD1	TGTGCCAGCAGCTTATTGACAGGGAACCAGCCCCAGCATTTT	CASSLLTGNQPQHF
TRBV7-2	TRBJ2-1	few	TRBD1	TGTGCCAGCAGCTTAGCGACAGGGGGCCGCGATGAGCAGTTCTTC	CASSLATGGRDEQFF
TRBV2	TRBJ2-3	-	-	TGTGCCAGCAGTGCGAGGCCAAACAGGGAAACAGATACGCAGTATTTT	CASSARPNRETDTQYF
TRBV6-5	TRBJ2-3	-	-	TGTGCCAGCAGCACCGGGACCGAGGATACGCAGTATTTT	CASSTGTEDTQYF
TRBV6-1	TRBJ2-5	-	-	TGTGCCAGCAGTGAAACGGGGCGGAGGATGTCCGTCTTC	CASSETGRRMSVF
TRBV5-5	TRBJ2-4	-	-	TGTGCCAGCAGCCCGTGGGACGGGGGCGCATCTGGAGACATTCAGTACTTC	CASSPWDGGASGDIQYF
TRBV10-3	TRBJ2-5	-	TRBD2	TGTGCCATCAGTGAGTCGGTCCCGGGAAGCGGGAGTCAAGAGACCCAGTACTTC	CAISESVPGSGSQETQYF
TRBV28	TRBJ2-7	many	-	TGTGCCAGCAGTTTTACTGGTGTTTACGAGCAGTACTTC	CASSFTGVYEQYF
TRBV12-3/TRBV12-4	TRBJ2-1	few	-	TGTGCCAGCAGGGAGTTTACTTGGGACAATGAGCAGTTCTTC	CASREFTWDNEQFF
TRBV7-3	TRBJ2-3	-	-	TGTGCCAGCAGCTTAAGTCGGGACGGAGGCACAGATACGCAGTATTTT	CASSLSRDGGTDTQYF
TRBV5-1	TRBJ2-4	few	-	TGCGCCAGCAGCCACCGGTTCCGTGGGGCCAGGCCCTTGGAGAACATTCAGTACTTC	CASSHRFRGARPLENIQYF
TRBV12-3/TRBV12-4	TRBJ2-1	-	-	TGTGCCAGCAGTTCAACAATGATTGGGCTCCGCAATGAGCAGTTCTTC	CASSSTMIGLRNEQFF
TRBV10-3	TRBJ2-7	-	-	TGTGCCATCAGGGTCAACCCTAGGGAGCTTGACGACGAGCAGTACTTC	CAIRVNPRELDDEQYF
TRBV20-1	TRBJ2-7	few	-	TGCAGTGCTCCGGACGCCAGGGCCTACGAGCAGTACTTC	CSAPDARAYEQYF